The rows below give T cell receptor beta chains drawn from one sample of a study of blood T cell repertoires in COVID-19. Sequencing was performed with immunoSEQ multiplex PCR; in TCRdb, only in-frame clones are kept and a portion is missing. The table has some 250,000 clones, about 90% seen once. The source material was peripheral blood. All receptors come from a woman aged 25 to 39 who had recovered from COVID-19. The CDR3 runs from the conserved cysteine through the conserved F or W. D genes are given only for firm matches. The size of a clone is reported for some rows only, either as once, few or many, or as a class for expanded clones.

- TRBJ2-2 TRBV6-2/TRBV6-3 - CASSLAAGELFF TGTGCCAGCAGTTTAGCGGCCGGGGAGCTGTTTTTT
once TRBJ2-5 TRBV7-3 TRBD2 CASSLEGTSGGETQYF TGTGCCAGCAGCTTAGAGGGGACTAGCGGGGGTGAGACCCAGTACTTC
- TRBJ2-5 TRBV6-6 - CASSYGQGETQYF TGTGCCAGCAGTTACGGGCAGGGAGAGACCCAGTACTTC
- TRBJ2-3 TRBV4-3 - CASSQLALSTDTQYF TGCGCCAGCAGCCAATTAGCGCTGAGCACAGATACGCAGTATTTT
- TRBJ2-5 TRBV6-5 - CASSPQGGSETQYF TGTGCCAGCAGTCCGCAGGGGGGTTCAGAGACCCAGTACTTC
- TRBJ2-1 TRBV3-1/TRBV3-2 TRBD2 CASSQTSGGSEQFF TGTGCCAGCAGCCAAACCAGCGGGGGGTCCGAGCAGTTCTTC
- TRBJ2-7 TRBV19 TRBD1 CASRTQGDHYEQYF TGTGCCAGTAGGACCCAGGGGGACCACTACGAGCAGTACTTC
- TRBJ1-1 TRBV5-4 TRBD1 CASSLRTGSTEAFF TGTGCCAGCAGCTTGAGGACAGGGAGCACTGAAGCTTTCTTT
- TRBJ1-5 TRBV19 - CASSTWGGSNQPQHF TGTGCCAGTAGTACCTGGGGGGGCAGCAATCAGCCCCAGCATTTT
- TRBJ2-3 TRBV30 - CAGGISTDTQYF TGTGCCGGAGGGATTTCCACAGATACGCAGTATTTT
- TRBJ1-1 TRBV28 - CASSSTANTEAFF TGTGCCAGCAGTTCGACAGCGAACACTGAAGCTTTCTTT
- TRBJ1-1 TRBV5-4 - CASSSPGIKQNTEAFF TGTGCCAGCAGCTCGCCAGGCATAAAACAGAACACTGAAGCTTTCTTT
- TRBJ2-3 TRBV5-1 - CASSFGRVATDTQYF TGCGCCAGCAGCTTTGGGCGGGTCGCCACAGATACGCAGTATTTT
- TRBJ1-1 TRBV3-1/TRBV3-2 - CASSQGGLMNTEAFF TGTGCCAGCAGCCAAGGAGGGCTTATGAACACTGAAGCTTTCTTT
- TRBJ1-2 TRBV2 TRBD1 CASSITGTEIYGYTF TGTGCCAGCAGTATAACCGGGACAGAGATCTATGGCTACACCTTC